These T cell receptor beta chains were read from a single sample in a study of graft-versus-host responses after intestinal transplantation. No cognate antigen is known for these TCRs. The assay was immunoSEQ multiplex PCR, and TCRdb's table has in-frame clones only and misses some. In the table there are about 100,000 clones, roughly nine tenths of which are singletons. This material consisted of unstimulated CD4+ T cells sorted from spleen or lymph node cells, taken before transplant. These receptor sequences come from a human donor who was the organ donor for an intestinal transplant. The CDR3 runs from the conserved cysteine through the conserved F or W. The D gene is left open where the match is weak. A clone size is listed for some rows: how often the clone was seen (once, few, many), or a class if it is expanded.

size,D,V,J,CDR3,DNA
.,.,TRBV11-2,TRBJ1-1,CASSFRGFTEAFF,TGTGCCAGCAGCTTTCGAGGGTTCACTGAAGCTTTCTTT
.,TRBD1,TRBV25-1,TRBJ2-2,CASSESRGFAGELFF,TGTGCCAGCAGTGAAAGCAGGGGGTTCGCCGGGGAGCTGTTTTTT
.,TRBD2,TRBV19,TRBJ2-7,CASSARGVFTEQYF,TGTGCCAGTAGTGCCCGGGGGGTTTTTACCGAGCAGTACTTC
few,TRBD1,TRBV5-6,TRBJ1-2,CASSDPGQGAFYGYTF,TGTGCCAGCAGTGACCCGGGACAGGGGGCGTTCTATGGCTACACCTTC
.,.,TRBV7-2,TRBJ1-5,CASSLDSNQPQHF,TGTGCCAGCAGCTTAGACAGCAATCAGCCCCAGCATTTT
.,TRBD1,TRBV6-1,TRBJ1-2,CASSVLEGAQGYTF,TGTGCCAGCAGTGTATTGGAGGGGGCGCAAGGCTACACCTTC
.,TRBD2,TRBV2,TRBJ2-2,CASNRAGGLANTGELFF,TGTGCCAGCAATCGAGCGGGGGGACTCGCGAACACCGGGGAGCTGTTTTTT
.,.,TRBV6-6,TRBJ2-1,CASRSGSGSLSEQFF,TGTGCCAGCAGGAGCGGCTCTGGTTCCTTAAGTGAGCAGTTCTTC
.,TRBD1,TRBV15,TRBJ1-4,CATSPTGTGVTNEKLFF,TGTGCCACCAGCCCCACCGGGACAGGGGTAACGAATGAAAAACTGTTTTTT
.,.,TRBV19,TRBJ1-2,CASSIVGTSQVGYTF,TGTGCCAGTAGTATAGTCGGGACATCCCAAGTCGGCTACACCTTC
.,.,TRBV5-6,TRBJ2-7,CASSLGQFYEQYF,TGTGCCAGCAGCTTGGGACAGTTCTACGAGCAGTACTTC
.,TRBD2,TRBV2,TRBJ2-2,CASRGLASSGELFF,TGTGCCAGCAGGGGACTAGCTTCATCCGGGGAGCTGTTTTTT
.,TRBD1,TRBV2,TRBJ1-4,CASRRTGAGEKLFF,TGTGCCAGCAGGAGGACAGGGGCCGGTGAAAAACTGTTTTTT
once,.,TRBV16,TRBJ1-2,CASSQSIQGQGYTF,TGTGCCAGCAGCCAATCAATTCAGGGGCAAGGCTACACCTTC
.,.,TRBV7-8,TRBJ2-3,CASSPRIAGTDTQYF,TGTGCCAGCAGCCCTCGTATAGCGGGCACAGATACGCAGTATTTT
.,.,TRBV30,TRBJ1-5,CAWSARGTLFNQPQHF,TGTGCCTGGAGTGCCCGGGGAACCCTGTTCAATCAGCCCCAGCATTTT
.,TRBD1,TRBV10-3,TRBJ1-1,CAITPGTGGMNTEAFF,TGTGCCATCACCCCCGGGACAGGGGGCATGAACACTGAAGCTTTCTTT
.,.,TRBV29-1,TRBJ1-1,CSVLPGGGMNTEAFF,TGCAGCGTCCTACCCGGGGGAGGAATGAACACTGAAGCTTTCTTT
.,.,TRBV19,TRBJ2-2,CASTRTGELFF,TGTGCCAGTACTCGCACCGGGGAGCTGTTTTTT
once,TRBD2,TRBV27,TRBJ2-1,CASSWSGGVPEQFF,TGTGCCAGCAGTTGGAGCGGGGGGGTTCCCGAGCAGTTCTTC
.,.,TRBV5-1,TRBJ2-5,CASSPYLQETQYF,TGCGCCAGCAGCCCGTACCTCCAAGAGACCCAGTACTTC
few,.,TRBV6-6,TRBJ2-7,CASSAGTRQYF,TGTGCCAGCAGTGCAGGGACAAGGCAGTACTTC
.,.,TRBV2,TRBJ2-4,CASSDTKRNIQYF,TGTGCCAGCAGTGACACCAAGAGGAACATTCAGTACTTC
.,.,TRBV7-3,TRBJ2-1,CASSLPGDHYNEQFF,TGTGCCAGCAGCCTCCCGGGGGACCACTACAATGAGCAGTTCTTC
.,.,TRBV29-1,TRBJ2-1,CSVESYRSYNEQFF,TGCAGCGTTGAAAGCTACAGGAGTTACAATGAGCAGTTCTTC
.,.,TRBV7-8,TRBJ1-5,CASSLNSNQPQHF,TGTGCCAGCAGCTTAAATAGCAATCAGCCCCAGCATTTT
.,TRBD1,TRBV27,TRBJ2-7,CASIGRTGAYEQYF,TGTGCCAGCATCGGGCGGACAGGGGCCTACGAGCAGTACTTC
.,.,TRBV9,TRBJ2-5,CASSALPRETQYF,TGTGCCAGCAGCGCCCTCCCGAGGGAGACCCAGTACTTC
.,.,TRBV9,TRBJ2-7,CASSVGVGKPYEQYF,TGTGCCAGCAGCGTAGGGGTTGGCAAACCCTACGAGCAGTACTTC
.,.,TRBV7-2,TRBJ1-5,CASSAIDNQPQHF,TGTGCCAGCAGCGCGATCGACAATCAGCCCCAGCATTTT
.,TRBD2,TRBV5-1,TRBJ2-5,CASSLGLAGLETQYF,TGCGCCAGCAGCTTAGGACTAGCGGGGCTGGAGACCCAGTACTTC
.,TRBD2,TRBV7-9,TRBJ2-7,CASSLTLAGGEQYF,TGTGCCAGCAGCTTAACACTAGCGGGGGGCGAGCAGTACTTC
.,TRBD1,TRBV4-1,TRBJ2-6,CASSLEPGQGARKPGANVLTF,TGCGCCAGCAGCCTCGAACCGGGACAGGGGGCGCGGAAACCTGGGGCCAACGTCCTGACTTTC
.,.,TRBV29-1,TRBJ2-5,CSVESNGPPSQYF,TGCAGCGTTGAATCGAACGGGCCTCCATCCCAGTACTTC
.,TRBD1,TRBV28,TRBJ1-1,CASSFKGGVSHTEAFF,TGTGCCAGCAGTTTTAAAGGGGGCGTTTCACACACTGAAGCTTTCTTT
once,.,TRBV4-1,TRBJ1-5,CASSQDGSLGQPQHF,TGCGCCAGCAGCCAAGATGGCAGTTTGGGTCAGCCCCAGCATTTT
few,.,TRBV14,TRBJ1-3,CASSQRERRASGNTIYF,TGTGCCAGCAGCCAGAGGGAGAGACGTGCCTCTGGAAACACCATATATTTT
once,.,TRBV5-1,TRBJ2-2,CASRSDPGTGELFF,TGCGCCAGCAGATCTGACCCGGGCACCGGGGAGCTGTTTTTT